This T cell receptor beta chain was observed in a study of identical twins. This clonotype was found a few times. Its target is unknown. Broader study findings: Because invariant MAIT and iNKT cells could be present, zero-insertion analyses could be partly confounded. When twins shared out-of-frame alpha sequences, those sequences had excess low generation probability.

TCRdb processed the 5' RACE reads anew with MiXCR; each CDR3 protein has one entry. This table has roughly 770,000 distinct CDR3 sequences, 15% to 20% appearing once. V lost 4 bases, J lost 2 bases, and 15 bases lay in between. Germline-derived CDR1 and CDR2 are SQVTM and ANQGSEA. The CDR3 contains 14 residues. The same data also contributed to another study, on T cells expressing NK-cell markers. From that study: What restricted sorting to alpha-beta TCR T cells in several experiments was an anti-gamma-delta TCR antibody.

The chain carries TRBV29-1 and TRBJ2-7; D is possibly TRBD1 (5 bases). Sequencing was performed on PBMCs. The receptor was derived from a woman between 18 and 30 years old in good health. For the CDR3, the DNA is TGCAGCGTTGTTGTCGGCAGGGCGACCTACGAGCAGTACTTC. It codes for CSVVVGRATYEQYF.